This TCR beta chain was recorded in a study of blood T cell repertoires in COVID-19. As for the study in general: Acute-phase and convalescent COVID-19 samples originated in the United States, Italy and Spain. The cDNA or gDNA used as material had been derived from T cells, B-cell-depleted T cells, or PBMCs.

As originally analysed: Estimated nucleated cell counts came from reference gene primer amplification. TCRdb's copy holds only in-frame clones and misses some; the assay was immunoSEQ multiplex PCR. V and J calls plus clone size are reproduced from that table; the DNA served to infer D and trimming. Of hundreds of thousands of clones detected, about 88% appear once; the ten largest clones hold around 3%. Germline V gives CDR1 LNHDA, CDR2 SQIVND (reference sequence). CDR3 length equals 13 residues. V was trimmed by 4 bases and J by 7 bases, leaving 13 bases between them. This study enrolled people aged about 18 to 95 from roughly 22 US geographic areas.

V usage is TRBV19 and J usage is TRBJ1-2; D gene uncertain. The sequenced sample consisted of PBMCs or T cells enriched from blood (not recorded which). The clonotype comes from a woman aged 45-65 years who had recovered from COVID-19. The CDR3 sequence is CASSTDRSGGYTF. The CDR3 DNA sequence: TGTGCCAGTAGTACCGACCGCAGCGGTGGCTACACCTTC.